This TCR beta chain is drawn from a study of T cell responses to AZD1222 COVID-19 vaccine. Details on this clone: What it binds is unknown.

Clones were sequenced by immunoSEQ multiplex PCR, and TCRdb holds only the in-frame ones, with some missing. The sample has about 130,000 clones, about 92% seen once. The study, taken as a whole, reports: Epitopes outside B.1.351 and B.1.1.7 mutated regions reportedly drew nearly half of spike TCRs. Dominant CD4 TCR responses targeted spike regions 160-218 and 743-854.

Sequencing was performed on peripheral blood, taken on day 0 of AZD1222 vaccination. The receptor's source is an adult in good health.

The DNA for the CDR3 is TGTGCCAGCAGTACCACAGCTTTCTCAACTAATGAAAAACTGTTTTTT. This sequence encodes CASSTTAFSTNEKLFF. The chain couples TRBV3-1 (or the pseudogene TRBV3-2) to TRBJ1-4; no reliable D call. Germline loops: CDR1 LGHDT, CDR2 YNNKEL (reference sequence). Between the trimmed V and J ends, which lost 6 bases and 0 bases, there was a span of 14 bases. CDR3 size: 16 residues.